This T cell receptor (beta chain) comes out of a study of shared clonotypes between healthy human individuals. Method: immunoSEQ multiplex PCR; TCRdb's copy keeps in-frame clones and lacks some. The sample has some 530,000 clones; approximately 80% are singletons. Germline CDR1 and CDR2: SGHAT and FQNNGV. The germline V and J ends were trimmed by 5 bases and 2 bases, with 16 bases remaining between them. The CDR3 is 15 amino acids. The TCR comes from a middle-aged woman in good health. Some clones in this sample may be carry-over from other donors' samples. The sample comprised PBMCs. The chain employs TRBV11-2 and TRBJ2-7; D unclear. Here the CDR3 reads CASSALATPPYEQYF. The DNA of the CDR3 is TGTGCCAGCAGCGCCCTCGCCACGCCGCCCTACGAGCAGTACTTC.